This note documents a single TCR beta chain sequence. The length of the CDR3 is 13 residues. V was cut by 7 bases and J by 5 bases, with 14 bases left in between. Germline CDR1 is MNHEY and CDR2 is SVGAGI. This sample was included in a study of blood T cell repertoires in COVID-19. TCRdb's table, derived via immunoSEQ multiplex PCR, lists solely in-frame clones and lacks some. The sample includes 350,000 or so clones, 80% to 90% seen only once; the top ten take 10%. One Seattle source followed patients from active infection through their disease course. The receptor comes from a woman under 40 with COVID-19, enrolled during active disease. The sequenced sample was peripheral blood. The chain is built from TRBV6-5 and TRBJ1-2; no clear D. CDR3 in DNA: TGTGCCAGCACCTCTAGACGGGGATATGGCTACACCTTC. Protein product: CASTSRRGYGYTF.